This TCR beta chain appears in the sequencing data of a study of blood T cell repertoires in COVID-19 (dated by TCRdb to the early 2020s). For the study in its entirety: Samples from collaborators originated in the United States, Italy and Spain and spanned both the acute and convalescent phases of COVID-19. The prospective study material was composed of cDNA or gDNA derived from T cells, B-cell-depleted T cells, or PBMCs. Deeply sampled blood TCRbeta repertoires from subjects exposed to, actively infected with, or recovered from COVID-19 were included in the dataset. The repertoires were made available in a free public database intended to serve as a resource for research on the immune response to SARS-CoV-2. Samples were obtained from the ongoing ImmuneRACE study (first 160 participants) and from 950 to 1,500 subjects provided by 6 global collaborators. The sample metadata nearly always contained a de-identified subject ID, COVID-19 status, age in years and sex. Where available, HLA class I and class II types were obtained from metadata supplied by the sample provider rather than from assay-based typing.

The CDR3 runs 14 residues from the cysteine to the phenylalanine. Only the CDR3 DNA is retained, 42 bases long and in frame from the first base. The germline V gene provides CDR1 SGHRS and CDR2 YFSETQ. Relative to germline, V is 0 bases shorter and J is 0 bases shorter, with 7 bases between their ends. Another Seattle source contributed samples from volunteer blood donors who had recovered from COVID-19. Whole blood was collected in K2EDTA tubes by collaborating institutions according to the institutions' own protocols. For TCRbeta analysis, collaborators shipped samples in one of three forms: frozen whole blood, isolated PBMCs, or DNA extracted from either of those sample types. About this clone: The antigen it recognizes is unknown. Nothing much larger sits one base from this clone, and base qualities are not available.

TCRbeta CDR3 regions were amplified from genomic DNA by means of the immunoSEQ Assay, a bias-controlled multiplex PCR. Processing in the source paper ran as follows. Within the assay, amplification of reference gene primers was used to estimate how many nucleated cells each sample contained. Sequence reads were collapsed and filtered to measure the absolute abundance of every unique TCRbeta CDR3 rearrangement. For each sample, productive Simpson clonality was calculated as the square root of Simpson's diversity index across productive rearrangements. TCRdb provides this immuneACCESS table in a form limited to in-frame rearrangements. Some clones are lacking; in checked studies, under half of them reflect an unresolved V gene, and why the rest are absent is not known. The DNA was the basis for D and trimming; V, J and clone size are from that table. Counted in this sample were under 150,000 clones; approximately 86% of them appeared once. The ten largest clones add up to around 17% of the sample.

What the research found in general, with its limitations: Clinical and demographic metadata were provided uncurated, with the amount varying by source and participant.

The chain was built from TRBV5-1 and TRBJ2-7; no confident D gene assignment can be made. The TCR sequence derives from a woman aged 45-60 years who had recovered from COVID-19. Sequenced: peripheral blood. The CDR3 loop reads CASSLASSSYEQYF. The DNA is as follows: TGCGCCAGCAGCTTGGCCTCGAGCTCCTACGAGCAGTACTTC.